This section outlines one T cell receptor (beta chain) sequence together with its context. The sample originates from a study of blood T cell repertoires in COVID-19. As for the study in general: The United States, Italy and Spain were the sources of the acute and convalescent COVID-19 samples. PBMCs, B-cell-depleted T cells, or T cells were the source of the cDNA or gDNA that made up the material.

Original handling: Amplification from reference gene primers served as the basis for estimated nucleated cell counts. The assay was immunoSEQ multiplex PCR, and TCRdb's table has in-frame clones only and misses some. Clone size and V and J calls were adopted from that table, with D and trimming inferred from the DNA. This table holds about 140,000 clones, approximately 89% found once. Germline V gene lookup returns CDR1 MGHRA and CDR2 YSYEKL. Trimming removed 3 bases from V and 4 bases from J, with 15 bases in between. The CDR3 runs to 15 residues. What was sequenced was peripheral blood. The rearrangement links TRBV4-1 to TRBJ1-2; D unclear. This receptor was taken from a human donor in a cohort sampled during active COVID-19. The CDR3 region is CASSHPRGVFYGYTF. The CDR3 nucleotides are TGCGCCAGCAGCCACCCCCGCGGGGTGTTCTATGGCTACACCTTC.